The clone carrying this T cell receptor beta chain was found a few times. The antigen remains undetermined. A minimum of 6.5 million PBMCs was isolated per sample. Extractions gave at least 5.5 micrograms of total RNA per sample. The authors ran a second PCR of about 6 to 11 cycles using a sample-barcoded 5' primer and a J-beta primer mix. TCRdb itself ran the 5' RACE reads through MiXCR, one entry per CDR3 protein. The repertoire holds some 1.7 million distinct CDR3 sequences, with roughly 30% as singletons. The data stem from a study of blood T cells in healthy people across ages. The study, taken as a whole, reports: Diversity was higher, and naive CD4+ cells more numerous, in long-lived donors than in aged donors.

The CDR3 extends over 15 amino acids. Germline V lookup: CDR1 MNHNS, CDR2 SASEGT. The ends lost 6 bases at V and 7 bases at J; junction bases unmatched: 12. The sequence was collected from a woman under 40 in good health. The chain uses TRBV6-1 and TRBJ2-1, with TRBD2 matching over 7 bases. Input material: blood. CDR3 amino acids: CASRFSWEGGNEQFF. In DNA, the CDR3 is TGTGCCAGCAGATTTTCCTGGGAGGGAGGGAATGAGCAGTTCTTC.